Below, 20 T cell receptor beta chains from the same sample are listed, as sequenced in a study of cytomegalovirus exposure and HLA in healthy donors. PCR was performed using 60 Vbeta and 13 Jbeta primers. Produced via immunoSEQ multiplex PCR; TCRdb's table is partial and in-frame only. The table shows tens of thousands of clones, with roughly two thirds occurring only once. Material: PBMCs. Receptors originate from a man in his sixties in good health and CMV-seropositive.

The chain combines TRBV6-1 with TRBJ1-6, with D tentatively TRBD1 (5 bases). From germline, CDR1 is MNHNS and CDR2 SASEGT. There are 17 residues in the CDR3. The V and J ends lost 6 bases and 0 bases respectively, with 15 bases between them. The CDR3 bases are TGTGCCAGCAGCGAATGGGGCATCTACTCCTATAATTCACCCCTCCACTTT. Translating gives CASSEWGIYSYNSPLHF.

The J gene is TRBJ2-1, the V gene TRBV30, with 8 bases fitting TRBD2. Germline V gene lookup returns CDR1 GTSNPN and CDR2 SVGIG (reference sequence). The CDR3 has 20 amino acids. With 2 bases clipped from V and 2 bases from J, the junction kept 20 bases outside the gene matches. The CDR3 DNA is TGTGCCTGGAGTCCCACAGTTTACGGGAGGGCCCATAAAACCTACAATGAGCAGTTCTTC. Translated, it gives CAWSPTVYGRAHKTYNEQFF.

The V call is TRBV27, the J call TRBJ1-2, with 11 bases matching TRBD1. The CDR3 sequence is 17 residues long. Germline V gives CDR1 MNHEY, CDR2 SMNVEV (reference sequence). Trimming cost V 2 bases and J 2 bases; bases outside gene matches: 7. The CDR3 loop reads CASSLGWDRGINYGYTF. The CDR3 coding sequence is TGTGCCAGCAGTTTAGGATGGGACAGGGGGATCAACTATGGCTACACCTTC.

The chain carries TRBV29-1 and TRBJ1-2; 8 bases are shared with TRBD1. V lost 6 bases to trimming and J lost 4 bases; unmatched junction nucleotides: 7. The CDR3 spans 13 residues. Germline-derived CDR1 and CDR2 are SQVTM and ANQGSEA. Here the CDR3 DNA reads TGCAGCGTAGGCAGGGGGCAAATCTATGGCTACACCTTC. Amino acids: CSVGRGQIYGYTF.

This clone occurred once. This chain connects TRBV27 to TRBJ1-2; a possible D gene is TRBD1 (6 bases). The CDR3 loop spans 14 amino acids. Trimming shortened V by 2 bases and J by 7 bases, and 14 bases separated the two germline ends. Germline loops: CDR1 MNHEY, CDR2 SMNVEV (reference sequence). CDR3 bases: TGTGCCAGCAGTTTAGTCTTGGGGGCGGGTGGCTACACCTTC. The encoded protein is CASSLVLGAGGYTF.

A single count supports this clone. CDR3 DNA: TGTGCCAGCAGCCCTAACGGCTATGGCTACACCTTC. Amino acids: CASSPNGYGYTF. The chain links TRBV6-5 to TRBJ1-2; D call uncertain. V was trimmed by 6 bases and J by 4 bases, leaving 9 bases between them. This CDR3 contains 12 residues. The germline V gene encodes CDR1 MNHEY and CDR2 SVGAGI.

This clone was found a few times. This chain uses TRBV6-5 with TRBJ2-7; 10 bases are a match to TRBD2. V was clipped by 0 bases and J by 10 bases; unmatched bases: 12. The CDR3 consists of 16 residues. Per germline, CDR1 MNHEY and CDR2 SVGAGI. The CDR3 bases are TGTGCCAGCAGTTACTCTCTTGCCAGCGGGGGGGCCCGTCAGTACTTC. As protein: CASSYSLASGGARQYF.

DNA of the CDR3: TGTGCCAGCAGTAACGGGGTTGGAAATGAGCAGTTCTTC. This codes for CASSNGVGNEQFF. The chain couples TRBV6-5 to TRBJ2-1, with D possibly TRBD2 on 5 matching bases. Trimming left V 5 bases short and J 7 bases short, with 12 bases between. There are 13 residues in the CDR3. Germline values: CDR1 MNHEY, CDR2 SVGAGI.

This chain links TRBV6-1 with TRBJ1-2; a weak D match, TRBD1 (5 bases). Looked up from germline, CDR1 is MNHNS and CDR2 is SASEGT. V lost 2 bases and J lost 3, with 16 bases in between. This CDR3 region has 16 residues. CDR3 nucleotides: TGTGCCAGCAGTGAATTACGGTCAGGGTTCGACTATGGCTACACCTTC. As protein: CASSELRSGFDYGYTF.

The chain combines TRBV7-9 with TRBJ2-7, with 11 bases matching TRBD1. The V gene's germline CDR1 is SEHNR and CDR2 FQNEAQ (reference sequence). J lost 0 bases, V lost 9 bases, and 4 bases had no gene match. The CDR3 has 14 residues. CDR3 sequence: CASTDRGHSYEQYF. The CDR3 DNA is TGTGCCAGTACGGACAGGGGGCACTCCTACGAGCAGTACTTC.

The V call is TRBV6-1, the J call TRBJ2-4; the D gene is possibly TRBD2 (5 bases). Between the trimmed V and J ends, which lost 5 bases and 6 bases, there was a span of 8 bases. Germline V gene data show CDR1 as MNHNS and CDR2 as SASEGT. This CDR3 is 12 amino acids long. The CDR3 DNA reads TGTGCCAGCAGTTATGAGGGAAACATTCAGTACTTC. Protein: CASSYEGNIQYF.

The chain joins TRBV6-6 to TRBJ2-5; 10 nucleotides line up with TRBD2. This CDR3 spans 13 amino acids. V trimming: 5 bases; J trimming: 7 bases; junction bases outside the gene matches: 4. Germline V lookup: CDR1 MNHNY, CDR2 SVGAGI (reference sequence). CDR3 residues: CASSVAGGWTQYF. In DNA, the CDR3 is TGTGCCAGCAGTGTAGCGGGGGGTTGGACCCAGTACTTC.

The chain is built from TRBV5-1 and TRBJ2-5; 8 bases line up with TRBD1. The V gene end was trimmed by 5 bases and the J gene end by 3 bases; junction bases not matched to a gene: 3. This CDR3 is 13 amino acids long. Germline CDR1 reads SGHRS; CDR2 reads YFSETQ. Here the CDR3 DNA reads TGCGCCAGCAGAACGACAGGGGAAGAGACCCAGTACTTC. Translated, it gives CASRTTGEETQYF.

This chain joins TRBV7-9 and TRBJ1-1; TRBD1 is a possible D gene (6 bases). V lost 1 base and J 8 bases, leaving 11 bases between the germline ends. The germline V gene encodes CDR1 SEHNR and CDR2 FQNEAQ (reference sequence). The CDR3 loop spans 13 amino acids. DNA for the CDR3: TGTGCCAGCAGCTTAGGGACAGCAAACGAAGCTTTCTTT. The encoded protein is CASSLGTANEAFF. The full variable domain, its missing parts supplied by reference TRBV7-9 and TRBJ1-1, is DTGVSQNPRHKITKRGQNVTFRCDPISEHNRLYWYRQTLGQGPEFLTYFQNEAQLEKSRLLSDRFSAERPKGSFSTLEIQRTEQGDSAMYLCASSLGTANEAFFGQGTRLTVV.

CDR3 protein: CASSADRGYTF. The CDR3 DNA follows: TGTGCCAGCAGCGCGGACAGAGGCTACACCTTC. J is TRBJ1-2 and V is TRBV9; the D gene is possibly TRBD1 (6 bases). With 3 bases removed from V and 8 bases from J, the gap between germline ends came to 8 bases. The CDR3 runs to 11 residues. Germline CDR1 is SGDLS and CDR2 is YYNGEE.

This clone was seen more than once but under ten times. CDR3 DNA: TGTGCCAGCAGCTTAGATTTGGCTAGCGACTCCTACGAGCAGTACTTC. This codes for CASSLDLASDSYEQYF. The chain links TRBV11-2 to TRBJ2-7; maybe TRBD2 (6 bases). V was pared by 0 bases and J by 0 bases, with 12 bases between. CDR1 and CDR2 (germline): SGHAT, FQNNGV. The length of the CDR3 is 16 residues.

The chain joins TRBV9 to TRBJ1-2; a weak D match, TRBD1 (5 bases). CDR3 length equals 16 residues. CDR1 SGDLS and CDR2 YYNGEE come from the germline V gene. Deletions cut 1 base from V and 6 bases from J, with 19 bases between. CDR3 protein: CASSVSFQGLGDGYTF. For the CDR3, the DNA is TGTGCCAGCAGCGTATCCTTCCAGGGTCTTGGTGATGGCTACACCTTC.

J is TRBJ1-4 and V is TRBV6-1; 7 bases fit TRBD1. The length of the CDR3 is 15 residues. The trim removed 2 bases at V and 8 bases at J, leaving 8 bases unmatched. Germline CDR1 is MNHNS and CDR2 is SASEGT. The CDR3 nucleotides are TGTGCCAGCAGTGAATTGACAGGGAAAAGCGAAAAACTGTTTTTT. Translated, it gives CASSELTGKSEKLFF.

The rearrangement joins TRBV11-2 to TRBJ2-7, with 9 bases that match TRBD2. Germline loops: CDR1 SGHAT, CDR2 FQNNGV. V shed 5 bases and J 3 bases; nucleotides not matched to a gene: 2. The length of the CDR3 is 13 residues. The CDR3 here is CASSVAGDYEQYF. CDR3 DNA sequence: TGTGCCAGCAGCGTAGCGGGAGACTACGAGCAGTACTTC.

The chain has TRBV11-2 and TRBJ1-1, with a weak D call TRBD1 (5 bases). Germline loops: CDR1 SGHAT, CDR2 FQNNGV. This CDR3 is built from 14 residues. V was cut by 5 bases and J by 4 bases, with 14 bases left in between. CDR3 bases: TGTGCCAGCAGCCCCCCAGGGACTCTCACTGAAGCTTTCTTT. Protein: CASSPPGTLTEAFF. Drawing the rest from reference TRBV11-2 and TRBJ1-1, the complete variable domain is EAGVAQSPRYKIIEKRQSVAFWCNPISGHATLYWYQQILGQGPKLLIQFQNNGVVDDSQLPKDRFSAERLKGVDSTLKIQPAKLEDSAVYLCASSPPGTLTEAFFGQGTRLTVV.